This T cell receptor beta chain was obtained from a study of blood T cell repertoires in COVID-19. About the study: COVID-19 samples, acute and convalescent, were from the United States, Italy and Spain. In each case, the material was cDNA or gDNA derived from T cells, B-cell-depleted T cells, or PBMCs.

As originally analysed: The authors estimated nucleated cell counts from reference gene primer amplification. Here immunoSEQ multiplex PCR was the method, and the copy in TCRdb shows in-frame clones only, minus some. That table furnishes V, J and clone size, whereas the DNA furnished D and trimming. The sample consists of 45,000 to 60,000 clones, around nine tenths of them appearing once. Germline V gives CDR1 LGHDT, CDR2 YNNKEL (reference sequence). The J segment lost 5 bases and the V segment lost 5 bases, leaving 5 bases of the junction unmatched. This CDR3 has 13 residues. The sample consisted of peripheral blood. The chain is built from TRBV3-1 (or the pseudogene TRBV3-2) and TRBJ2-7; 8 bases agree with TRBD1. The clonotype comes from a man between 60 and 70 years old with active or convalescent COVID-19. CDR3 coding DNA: TGTGCCAGCAGCTCGTTGGACAGGGACGAGCAGTACTTC. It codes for CASSSLDRDEQYF.